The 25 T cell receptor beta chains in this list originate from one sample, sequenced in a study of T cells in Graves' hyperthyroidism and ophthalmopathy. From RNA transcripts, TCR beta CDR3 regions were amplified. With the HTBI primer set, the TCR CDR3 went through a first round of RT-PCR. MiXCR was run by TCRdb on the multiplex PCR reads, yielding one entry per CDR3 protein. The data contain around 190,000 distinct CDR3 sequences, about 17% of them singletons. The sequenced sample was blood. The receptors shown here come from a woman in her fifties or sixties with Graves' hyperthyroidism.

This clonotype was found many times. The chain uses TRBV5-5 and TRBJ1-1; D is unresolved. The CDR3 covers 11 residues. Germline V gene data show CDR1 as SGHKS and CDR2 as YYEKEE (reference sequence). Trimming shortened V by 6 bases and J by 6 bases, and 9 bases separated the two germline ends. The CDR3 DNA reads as TGTGCCAGCATATTCAGTGCTGAAGCTTTCTTT. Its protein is CASIFSAEAFF.

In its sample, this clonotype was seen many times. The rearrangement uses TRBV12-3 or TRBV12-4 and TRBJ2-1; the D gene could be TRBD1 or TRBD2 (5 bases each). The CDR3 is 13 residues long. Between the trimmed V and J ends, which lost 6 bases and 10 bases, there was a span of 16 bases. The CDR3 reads CASRGDQVAEQFF. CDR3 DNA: TGTGCCAGCAGGGGGGATCAGGTGGCGGAGCAGTTCTTC.

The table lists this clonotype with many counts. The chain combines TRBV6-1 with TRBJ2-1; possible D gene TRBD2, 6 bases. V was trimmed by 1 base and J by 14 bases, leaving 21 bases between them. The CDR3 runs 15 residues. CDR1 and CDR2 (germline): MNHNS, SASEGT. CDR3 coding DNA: TGTGCCAGCAGTGAAGGTTTATCTGACGGGAGTAGAAAGTTCTTC. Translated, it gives CASSEGLSDGSRKFF.

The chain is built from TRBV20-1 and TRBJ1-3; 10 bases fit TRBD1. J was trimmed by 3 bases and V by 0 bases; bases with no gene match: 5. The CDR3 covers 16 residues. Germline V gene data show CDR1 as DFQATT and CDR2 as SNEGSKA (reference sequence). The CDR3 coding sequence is TGCAGTGCTAGAGATCCCGGGACAGGGGTTGGAAACACCATATATTTT. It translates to CSARDPGTGVGNTIYF.

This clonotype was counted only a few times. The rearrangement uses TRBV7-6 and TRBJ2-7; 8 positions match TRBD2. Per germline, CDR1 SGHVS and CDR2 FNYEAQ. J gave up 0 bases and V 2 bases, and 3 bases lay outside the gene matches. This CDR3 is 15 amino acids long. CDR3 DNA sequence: TGTGCCAGCAGCTTAAGCGGGGGTAGCTCCTACGAGCAGTACTTC. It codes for CASSLSGGSSYEQYF.

CDR3 in amino acids: CASSYPRSVAGDNEQFF. The CDR3 DNA reads TGTGCCAGCAGTTACCCCCGGTCGGTAGCGGGAGACAATGAGCAGTTCTTC. The rearrangement links TRBV6-5 to TRBJ2-1; 9 bases align to TRBD2. Trimming removed 2 bases from V and 5 bases from J; junction bases left unmatched: 10. The V gene's germline CDR1 is MNHEY and CDR2 SVGAGI. There are 17 residues in the CDR3.

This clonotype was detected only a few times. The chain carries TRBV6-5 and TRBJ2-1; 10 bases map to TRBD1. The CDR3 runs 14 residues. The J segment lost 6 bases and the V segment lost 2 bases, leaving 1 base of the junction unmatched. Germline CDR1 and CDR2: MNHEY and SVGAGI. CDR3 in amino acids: CASSYGTGVNEQFF. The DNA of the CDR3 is TGTGCCAGCAGTTACGGGACAGGGGTCAATGAGCAGTTCTTC.

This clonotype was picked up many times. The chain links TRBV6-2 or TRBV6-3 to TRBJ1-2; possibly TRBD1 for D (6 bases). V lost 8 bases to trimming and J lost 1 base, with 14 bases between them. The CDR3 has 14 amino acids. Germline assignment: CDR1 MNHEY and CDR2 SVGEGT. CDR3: CASRRQGFNYGYTF. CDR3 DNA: TGTGCCAGCCGTCGGCAGGGGTTTAACTATGGCTACACCTTC.

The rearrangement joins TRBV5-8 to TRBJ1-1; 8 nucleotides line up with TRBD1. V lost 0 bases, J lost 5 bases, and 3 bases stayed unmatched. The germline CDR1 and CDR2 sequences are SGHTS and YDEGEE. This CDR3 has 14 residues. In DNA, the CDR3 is TGTGCCAGCAGCTTGGGGGACAGGCGGACTGAAGCTTTCTTT. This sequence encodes CASSLGDRRTEAFF.

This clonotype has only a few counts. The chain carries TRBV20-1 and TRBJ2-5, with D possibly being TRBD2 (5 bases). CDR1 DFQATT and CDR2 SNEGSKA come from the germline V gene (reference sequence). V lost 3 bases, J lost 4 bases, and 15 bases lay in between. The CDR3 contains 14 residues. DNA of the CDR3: TGCAGTGCTAGTCCTAGCCGTATTGCAGAGACCCAGTACTTC. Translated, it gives CSASPSRIAETQYF.

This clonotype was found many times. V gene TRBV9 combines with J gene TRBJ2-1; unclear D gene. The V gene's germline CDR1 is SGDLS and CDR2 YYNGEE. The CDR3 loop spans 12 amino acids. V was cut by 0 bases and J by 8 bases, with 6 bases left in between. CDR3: CASSVGDHEQFF. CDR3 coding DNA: TGTGCCAGCAGCGTAGGGGATCATGAGCAGTTCTTC.

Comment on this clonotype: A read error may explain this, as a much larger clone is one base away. CDR3 residues: CSASKATSGRFLEQYF. CDR3 in DNA: TGCAGTGCTAGCAAAGCCACTAGCGGGAGATTCCTCGAGCAGTACTTC. The rearrangement links TRBV20-1 to TRBJ2-7; 11 nucleotides align to TRBD2. Trimming cost V 3 bases and J 6 bases; bases outside gene matches: 13. CDR1 and CDR2 from the germline V gene are DFQATT and SNEGSKA (reference sequence). The CDR3 totals 16 residues.

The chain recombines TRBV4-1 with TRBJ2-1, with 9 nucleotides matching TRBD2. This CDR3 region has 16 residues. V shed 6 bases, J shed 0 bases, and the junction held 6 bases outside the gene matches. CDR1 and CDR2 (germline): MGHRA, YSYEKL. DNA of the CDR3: TGCGCCAGCAGAGTTGGACTAGCGAGCTCCTACAATGAGCAGTTCTTC. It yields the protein CASRVGLASSYNEQFF.

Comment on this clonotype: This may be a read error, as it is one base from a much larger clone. The CDR3 nucleotides are TGTGCCGGCAGCTTAATAATAAACAATGAGCAGTTCTTC. Its protein is CAGSLIINNEQFF. J is TRBJ2-1 and V is TRBV11-2, with D unresolved. The CDR3 consists of 13 residues. Germline CDR1 is SGHAT and CDR2 is FQNNGV.

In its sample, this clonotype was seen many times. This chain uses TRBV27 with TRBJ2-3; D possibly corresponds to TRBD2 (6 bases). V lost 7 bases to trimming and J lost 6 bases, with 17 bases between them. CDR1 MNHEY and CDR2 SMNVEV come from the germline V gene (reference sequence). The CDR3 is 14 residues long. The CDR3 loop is CASKLGGQRDTQYF. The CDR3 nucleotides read TGTGCCAGCAAGCTCGGAGGGCAACGGGATACGCAGTATTTT.

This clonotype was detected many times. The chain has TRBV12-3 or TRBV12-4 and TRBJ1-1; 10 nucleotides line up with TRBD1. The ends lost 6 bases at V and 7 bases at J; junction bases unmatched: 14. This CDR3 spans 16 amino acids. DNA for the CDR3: TGTGCCAGCAGACCAGGACCGGGACAGGGGAACGGTGAAGCTTTCTTT. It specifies CASRPGPGQGNGEAFF.

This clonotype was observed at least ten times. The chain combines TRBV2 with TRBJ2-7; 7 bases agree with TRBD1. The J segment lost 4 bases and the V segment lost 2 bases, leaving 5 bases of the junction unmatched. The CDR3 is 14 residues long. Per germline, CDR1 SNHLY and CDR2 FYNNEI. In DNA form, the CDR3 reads TGTGCCAGCAGTGAACAGGGGGTTGGTTACGAGCAGTACTTC. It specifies CASSEQGVGYEQYF.

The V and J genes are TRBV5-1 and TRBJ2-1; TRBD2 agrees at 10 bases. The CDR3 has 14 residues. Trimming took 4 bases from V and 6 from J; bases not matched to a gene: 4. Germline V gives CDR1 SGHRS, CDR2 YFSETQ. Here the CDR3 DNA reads TGCGCCAGCAGCCTTAGGACTAGCGGCAATGAGCAGTTCTTC. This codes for CASSLRTSGNEQFF. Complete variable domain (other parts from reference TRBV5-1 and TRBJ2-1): KAGVTQTPRYLIKTRGQQVTLSCSPISGHRSVSWYQQTPGQGLQFLFEYFSETQRNKGNFPGRFSGRQFSNSRSEMNVSTLELGDSALYLCASSLRTSGNEQFFGPGTRLTVL.

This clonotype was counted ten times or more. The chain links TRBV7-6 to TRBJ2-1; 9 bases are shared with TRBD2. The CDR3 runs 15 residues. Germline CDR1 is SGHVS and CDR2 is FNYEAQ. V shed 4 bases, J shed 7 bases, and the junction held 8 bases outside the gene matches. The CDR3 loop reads CASSSLAGLGNEQFF. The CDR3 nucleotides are TGTGCCAGCAGCTCTCTAGCGGGATTGGGGAATGAGCAGTTCTTC.

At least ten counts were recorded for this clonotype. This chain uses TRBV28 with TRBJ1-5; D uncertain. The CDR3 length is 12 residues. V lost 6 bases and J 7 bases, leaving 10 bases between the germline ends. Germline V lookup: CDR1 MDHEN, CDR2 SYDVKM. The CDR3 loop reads CASSVGSQPQHF. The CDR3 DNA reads TGTGCCAGCAGCGTAGGCTCGCAGCCCCAGCATTTT. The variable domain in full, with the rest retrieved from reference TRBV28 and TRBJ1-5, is DVKVTQSSRYLVKRTGEKVFLECVQDMDHENMFWYRQDPGLGLRLIYFSYDVKMKEKGDIPEGYSVSREKKERFSLILESASTNQTSMYLCASSVGSQPQHFGDGTRLSIL.

The CDR3: CASGTGTHTGELFF. CDR3 DNA: TGTGCCAGTGGGACAGGGACCCACACCGGGGAGCTGTTTTTT. The chain carries TRBV27 and TRBJ2-2, with TRBD1 identical over 9 bases. The CDR3 loop spans 14 amino acids. Per the germline V gene, CDR1 is MNHEY and CDR2 is SMNVEV (reference sequence). Trimming cost V 9 bases and J 3 bases; bases outside gene matches: 5.

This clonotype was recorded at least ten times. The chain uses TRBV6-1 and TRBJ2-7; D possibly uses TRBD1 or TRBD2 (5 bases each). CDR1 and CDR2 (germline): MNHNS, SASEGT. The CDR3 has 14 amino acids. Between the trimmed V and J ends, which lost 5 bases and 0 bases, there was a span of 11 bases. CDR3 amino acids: CASSRDHSSYEQYF. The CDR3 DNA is TGTGCCAGCAGTCGGGACCATTCCTCCTACGAGCAGTACTTC.

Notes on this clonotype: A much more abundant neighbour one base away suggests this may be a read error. CDR3 loop: CSTRTSERGEQYF. DNA of the CDR3: TGCAGTACCCGCACTAGCGAAAGAGGCGAGCAGTACTTC. V usage is TRBV20-1 and J usage is TRBJ2-7, with 7 bases matching TRBD2. V shed 8 bases and J 6 bases; nucleotides not matched to a gene: 13. The length of the CDR3 is 13 residues. Per the germline V gene, CDR1 is DFQATT and CDR2 is SNEGSKA (reference sequence).

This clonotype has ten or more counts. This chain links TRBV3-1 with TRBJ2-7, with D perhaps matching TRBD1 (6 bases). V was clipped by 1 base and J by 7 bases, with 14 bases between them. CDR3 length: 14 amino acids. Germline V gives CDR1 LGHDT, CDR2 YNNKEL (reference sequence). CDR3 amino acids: CASSQGAGVAEQYF. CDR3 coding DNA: TGTGCCAGCAGCCAAGGTGCAGGGGTAGCGGAGCAGTACTTC.

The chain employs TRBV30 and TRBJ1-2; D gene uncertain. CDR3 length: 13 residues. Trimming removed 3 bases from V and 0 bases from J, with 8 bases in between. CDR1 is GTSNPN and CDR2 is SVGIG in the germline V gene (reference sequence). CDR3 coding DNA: TGTGCCTGGAGAGGCAGCCCTAACTATGGCTACACCTTC. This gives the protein CAWRGSPNYGYTF.